This T cell receptor (beta chain) was captured in a study of identical twins. The study, taken as a whole, reports: The authors noted that invariant MAIT and iNKT cells could partly confound zero-insertion analyses. Modeled out-of-frame TCR alpha sharing in monozygotic twins fell below observed levels.

Many counts were recorded for this clonotype. Its specificity is unknown. This CDR3 is 15 amino acids long. J gave up 0 bases and V 4 bases, and 4 bases lay outside the gene matches. Germline loops: CDR1 GTSNPN, CDR2 SVGIG (reference sequence). Addition of a universal primer site occurred through template switching, and cDNA carried unique molecular identifiers. TCRdb processed the 5' RACE reads anew with MiXCR; each CDR3 protein has one entry. The repertoire holds some 250,000 distinct CDR3 sequences, with approximately 12% as singletons. All donors were healthy, and all were Caucasian. This sample was also put to use in a study of yellow fever vaccine responses in identical twins.

The V and J genes are TRBV30 and TRBJ2-1; 9 bases agree with TRBD1. This receptor was taken from a woman younger than 35 in good health. Material for sequencing was memory (CD45RO+) T cells sorted from blood. CDR3 loop: CAWTGQGISYNEQFF. Here the CDR3 DNA reads TGTGCCTGGACCGGACAGGGGATCTCCTACAATGAGCAGTTCTTC.